Given below is one T cell receptor (beta chain) in context. Its antigen is unknown. V lost 7 bases and J 5 bases, leaving 18 bases between the germline ends. Germline CDR1 MNHEY, CDR2 SVGAGI. The CDR3 has 15 residues. The sample comes from a study of Ad26.COV2.S vaccination and SARS-CoV-2 variants. Study findings and constraints: There was a possibility that the TCR breadth and depth analyses underestimated total T cell responses. Post-vaccination breadth of spike-specific CD8+ and CD4+ T cell responses was reportedly substantial. Vaccine recipients showed a spike-specific TCR breadth that was higher than in placebo recipients.

Generated by immunoSEQ multiplex PCR, the TCRdb table keeps only in-frame clones and is missing some. The sample lists 150,000 to 200,000 clones; roughly 87% were seen once. The TCR was taken from a human donor who had recovered from COVID-19. Sequencing used peripheral blood, obtained after recovery from COVID-19. The rearrangement links TRBV6-5 to TRBJ2-4, with D tentatively TRBD1 or TRBD2 (6 bases each). This chain's CDR3 is CASMAEMGGQNIQYF. The CDR3 DNA reads as TGTGCCAGCATGGCCGAAATGGGGGGCCAAAACATTCAGTACTTC.